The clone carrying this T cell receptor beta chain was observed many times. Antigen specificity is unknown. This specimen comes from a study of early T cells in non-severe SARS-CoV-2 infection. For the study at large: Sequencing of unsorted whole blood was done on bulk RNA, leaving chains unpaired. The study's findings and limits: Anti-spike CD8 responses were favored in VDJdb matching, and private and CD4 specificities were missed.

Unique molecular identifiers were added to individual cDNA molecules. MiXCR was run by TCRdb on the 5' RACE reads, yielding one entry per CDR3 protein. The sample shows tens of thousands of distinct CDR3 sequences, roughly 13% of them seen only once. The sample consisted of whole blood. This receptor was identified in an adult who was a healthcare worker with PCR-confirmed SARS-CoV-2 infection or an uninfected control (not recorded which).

The chain's CDR3 is CASRELNLNTEAFF. The CDR3 nucleotides read TGCGCCAGCCGGGAACTAAATCTGAACACTGAAGCTTTCTTT. This chain links TRBV10-2 with TRBJ1-1; D remains unclear. V shed 8 bases and J shed 0 bases, with 13 bases lying between them. CDR1 and CDR2 (germline): WSHSY, SAAADI. CDR3 size: 14 residues.